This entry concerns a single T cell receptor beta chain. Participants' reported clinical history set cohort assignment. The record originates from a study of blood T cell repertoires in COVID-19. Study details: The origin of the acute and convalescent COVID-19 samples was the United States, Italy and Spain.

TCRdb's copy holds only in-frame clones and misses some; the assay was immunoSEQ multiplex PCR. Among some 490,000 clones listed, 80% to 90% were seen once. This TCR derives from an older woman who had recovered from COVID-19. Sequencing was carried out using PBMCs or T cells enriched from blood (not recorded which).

CDR3 DNA: TGTGCCAGCAGCCAGGGAGGTCTAGCGGGGGTAATAGATACGCAGTATTTT. Translating gives CASSQGGLAGVIDTQYF. The rearrangement joins TRBV4-2 to TRBJ2-3; 10 bases line up with TRBD2. CDR3 length equals 17 residues. CDR1 and CDR2 (germline): LGHNA, YNFKEQ. With V trimmed by 3 bases and J by 5 bases, 11 bases remained unmatched.